The clone carrying this TCR beta chain has ten or more counts. Because the CDR3's place on the DNA is in doubt, the DNA is left out and the CDR3 is given as listed by TCRdb. The sample originates from a study of T cells in Graves' hyperthyroidism and ophthalmopathy. Investigators excluded patients with uncontrolled infection, other autoimmune disease, pregnancy or lactation. Amplification of TCR beta CDR3 regions was performed using RNA transcripts as template. In the first-round RT-PCR of the TCR CDR3, the HTBI primer set was used. TCRdb re-derived calls from the multiplex PCR reads in MiXCR, one entry per CDR3 protein. The top ten clones hold approximately 32% of a sample with some 490,000 distinct CDR3 sequences, 16% of them seen once. This clonotype originated in a woman aged 25 to 39 with Graves' ophthalmopathy. Sequencing used blood.

CDR3 loop: CASSSSWFHTSGQSSYEQYF. The chain combines TRBV28 with TRBJ2-7. Ends included, the CDR3 has 20 residues. Germline values: CDR1 MDHEN, CDR2 SYDVKM.